The 29 T cell receptor beta chains presented below share a single source sample, sequenced in a study of CD8+ T cells in alopecia areata. Sequencing used cDNA as its template, made by extracting RNA and reverse transcribing it. The assay was immunoSEQ multiplex PCR, and TCRdb's table has in-frame clones only and misses some. The sample has over 100,000 clones, none seen only once. The sample taken for sequencing was lesional skin. All receptors come from a C3H/HeJ mouse with alopecia areata. MHC haplotype of the strain: H2-k.

Concerning this clone: Gene and germline names: mouse. The CDR3 end falls 4 residues outside the read, so it is completed with the germline J gene. The V call is TRBV19, the J call TRBJ1-4; the match to TRBD1 covers 7 bases. The CDR3 is made up of 15 amino acids. CDR1 FNHDT and CDR2 SITEND come from the germline V gene (reference sequence). The V segment lost 3 bases and the J segment 2 bases; nucleotides outside the gene matches: 4. Partial CDR3 DNA: TGTGCCAGCAGTACCCGGGACAGATCCAACGAA. Its translation: CASSTRDRSNE. The full CDR3 protein reads CASSTRDRSNERLFF.

A few counts support this clone. Mouse gene names and germline throughout. Read coverage stops 4 residues before the CDR3 terminus; the germline J gene supplies the remainder. The rearrangement links TRBV13-3 to TRBJ2-2; 7 bases are a match to TRBD1. The junction had 5 bases not matched to a gene; V was cut back by 5 bases and J by 1 base. Germline V gives CDR1 NNHDY, CDR2 SYVADS. This CDR3 is 15 amino acids long. This CDR3 is CASRLRDRNTGQLYF. CDR3 DNA, as far as it was read: TGTGCCAGCAGGCTCCGGGACAGAAACACCGGG. The variable domain in full, completed from reference TRBV13-3 and TRBJ2-2, reads EAAVTQSPRSKVAVTGGKVTLSCHQTNNHDYMYWYRQDTGHGLRLIHYSYVADSTEKGDIPDGYKASRPSQENFSLILELASLSQTAVYFCASRLRDRNTGQLYFGEGSKLTVL.

With regard to this clone: Gene names and germline match the mouse. The CDR3 goes on 4 residues after the read ends, and that part is filled in from the germline J gene. This sequence joins TRBV13-3 and TRBJ1-4; TRBD1 matches 8 bases. This CDR3 has 14 residues. Germline V gives CDR1 NNHDY, CDR2 SYVADS. The CDR3: CASSAGGRGERLFF. Partial CDR3 DNA: TGTGCCAGCAGCGCAGGGGGCAGGGGCGAA.

A word on this clone: Genes and germline are mouse. The CDR3 bases that were read are TGTGCCAGCAGTCCGCAGGCGTCCAACGAA. The encoded protein is CASSPQASNE. The whole CDR3 sequence is CASSPQASNERLFF. The chain couples TRBV13-3 to TRBJ1-4, with no clear D. The DNA ends 4 residues before the CDR3 does, and the rest of the CDR3 is filled in from the germline J gene. The CDR3 is 14 amino acids. V was trimmed by 4 bases and J by 2 bases, leaving 9 bases between them. The germline gives CDR1 NNHDY, CDR2 SYVADS. The variable domain in full, with the rest retrieved from reference TRBV13-3 and TRBJ1-4, is EAAVTQSPRSKVAVTGGKVTLSCHQTNNHDYMYWYRQDTGHGLRLIHYSYVADSTEKGDIPDGYKASRPSQENFSLILELASLSQTAVYFCASSPQASNERLFFGHGTKLSVL.

This clone has ten or more counts. Mouse germline and gene names are used. The read ends 4 residues early relative to the CDR3; the germline J gene fills the gap. J is TRBJ1-2 and V is TRBV12-1, with 12 bases fitting TRBD1. J was trimmed by 3 bases and V by 2 bases; bases with no gene match: 3. In germline, CDR1 is SGHSN, CDR2 HYEKVE. The CDR3 runs 15 residues. The chain's CDR3 is CASSHRDRGHSDYTF. The CDR3 DNA, read in part, is TGTGCCAGCTCTCACCGGGACAGGGGGCACTCC.

Concerning this clone itself: Gene names are the mouse ones. From the germline J gene comes the end of the CDR3, since the read stops 4 residues before it. The chain has TRBV19 and TRBJ1-1; tentative D call: TRBD1 (5 bases). The CDR3 covers 12 residues. Germline V CDR1 and CDR2: FNHDT, SITEND (reference sequence). CDR3 bases read: TGTGCCAGCAGTATAAGAGGGGTA. Protein product: CASSIRGV. In full, the CDR3 reads CASSIRGVEVFF.

Comment on this clone: Gene names are the mouse ones. The CDR3 end falls 4 residues outside the read, so it is completed with the germline J gene. Additional DNA sequences in this sample encode the identical CDR3. The rearrangement joins TRBV13-3 to TRBJ2-3, with a weak D call TRBD2 (6 bases). Germline V gene lookup returns CDR1 NNHDY and CDR2 SYVADS. The V end was cut by 2 bases, the J end by 3 bases, with 13 bases between. The CDR3 extends over 15 amino acids. The CDR3: CASSDPTGGAETLYF. Incomplete CDR3 DNA: TGTGCCAGCAGTGACCCTACGGGGGGAGCAGAA.

As regards this clone: These gene names are mouse names. The sequenced fragment ends 4 residues before the CDR3 boundary, so the rest is inferred from the germline J gene. The V call is TRBV13-3, the J call TRBJ1-2; D not resolved. The CDR3 consists of 13 residues. The germline V and J ends were trimmed by 2 bases and 3 bases, with 8 bases remaining between them. CDR1 and CDR2 (germline): NNHDY, SYVADS. The CDR3 loop is CASSENKDSDYTF. Incomplete CDR3 DNA: TGTGCCAGCAGTGAGAATAAGGACTCC.

This clone was picked up many times. Gene names are mouse gene names. The sequence runs out 4 residues before the end of the CDR3; the remainder is reconstructed from the germline J gene. The J gene is TRBJ2-1, the V gene TRBV1, with TRBD2 matching over 8 bases. Germline CDR1 NSQYPW, CDR2 LRSPGD (reference sequence). The CDR3 totals 16 residues. Losses at the gene ends were 0 bases for V and 1 base for J; bases not matched to a gene: 2. This CDR3 reads CTCSAERTGNYAEQFF. CDR3 DNA, as far as it was read: TGCACCTGCAGTGCAGAAAGGACTGGGAACTATGCT.

Notes on this clone: TCRdb and the translated DNA give different amino acids at residue 13; the protein presented here is the one translated from the DNA. Gene names and germline refer to mouse. The read finishes 3 residues shy of the CDR3 end, and the germline J gene is used to complete it. The J gene is TRBJ1-6, the V gene TRBV1; no clear D gene. TRBJ1-6 is an ORF, with its function uncertain. The CDR3 runs 16 residues. Germline V lookup: CDR1 NSQYPW, CDR2 LRSPGD (reference sequence). V lost 0 bases and J 4 bases, leaving 10 bases between the germline ends. CDR3 sequence: CTCSADPDKYNSPLYF. CDR3 bases read: TGCACCTGCAGTGCAGATCCCGACAAGTATAATTCGCCC.

There are a few counts of this clone. Gene names denote mouse genes. The missing CDR3 end, 4 residues past where the read stops, is filled in from the germline J gene. The chain carries TRBV13-3 and TRBJ2-1, with 11 bases lining up with TRBD1. Trimming cost V 5 bases and J 5 bases; bases outside gene matches: 9. Per germline, CDR1 NNHDY and CDR2 SYVADS. The CDR3 has 16 amino acids. CDR3 residues: CASRSRDRGRDAEQFF. The sequenced part of the CDR3 DNA is TGTGCCAGCAGATCCCGGGACAGGGGGAGGGATGCT.

As concerns this clone: The listed genes are named as in mouse. The missing CDR3 end, 4 residues past where the read stops, is filled in from the germline J gene. The V call is TRBV1, the J call TRBJ2-3; unclear D gene. Germline CDR1 is NSQYPW and CDR2 is LRSPGD (reference sequence). V gave up 0 bases and J gave up 0 bases, with 7 bases separating them. The CDR3 extends over 15 amino acids. The part of the CDR3 DNA that was read is TGCACCTGCAGTGCAGAACTCCTTAGTGCAGAA. Residues: CTCSAELLSAE. The full CDR3 sequence reads CTCSAELLSAETLYF. Looking up the rest from reference TRBV1 and TRBJ2-3 gives the full variable domain: VTLLEQNPRWRLVPRGQAVNLRCILKNSQYPWMSWYQQDLQKQLQWLFTLRSPGDKEVKSLPGADYLATRVTDTELRLQVANMSQGRTLYCTCSAELLSAETLYFGSGTRLTVL.

This clone was detected only a few times. Gene names denote mouse genes. Read sequence stops 4 residues before the CDR3 end, and the germline J gene provides the missing end. The chain carries TRBV1 and TRBJ2-2; TRBD1 matches at 9 bases. V gave up 4 bases and J gave up 4 bases; unmatched junction bases: 7. Germline assignment: CDR1 NSQYPW and CDR2 LRSPGD (reference sequence). The CDR3 loop spans 16 amino acids. Here the CDR3 reads CTCSGPGQGGTGQLYF. Incomplete CDR3 DNA: TGCACCTGCAGTGGGCCGGGACAGGGCGGCACCGGG.

A note on this clone: Genes here carry mouse names. The CDR3 end is not reached by the read, which stops 4 residues before it; the germline J gene fills it in. The V call is TRBV14, the J call TRBJ2-3; 13 bases map to TRBD2. V lost 5 bases to trimming and J lost 0 bases; unmatched junction nucleotides: 6. The CDR3 sequence is 17 residues long. Germline V gives CDR1 SGHDT, CDR2 FRDEAV. The CDR3 is CASSPGLGGTSAETLYF. The covered CDR3 bases are TGTGCCAGCAGCCCGGGACTGGGGGGGACTAGTGCAGAA.

For this clone: The gene names given are mouse names. The sequenced fragment ends 4 residues before the CDR3 boundary, so the rest is inferred from the germline J gene. The V and J genes are TRBV13-3 and TRBJ2-1; 8 nucleotides match TRBD1. The germline CDR1 and CDR2 sequences are NNHDY and SYVADS. V was clipped by 8 bases and J by 3 bases; unmatched bases: 4. The CDR3 loop spans 13 amino acids. The covered CDR3 bases are TGTGCCAGTTCAGGGGGCCCCTATGCT. It is translated as CASSGGPYA. The entire CDR3 reads CASSGGPYAEQFF.

This clone was recorded a few times. Mouse germline and gene names are used. Sequencing ends 4 residues short of the CDR3 end; the germline J gene provides the rest. The gene calls are TRBV17 and TRBJ2-5; 8 bases are a match to TRBD2. Looked up from germline, CDR1 is MNHDT and CDR2 is YYDKIL. Losses at the gene ends were 5 bases for V and 1 base for J; bases not matched to a gene: 2. The CDR3 totals 14 residues. CDR3 DNA, as far as it was read: TGTGCTAGCAGTTCGACTGGGGACCAAGAC. Translation: CASSSTGDQD. The entire CDR3 sequence reads CASSSTGDQDTQYF.

As concerns this clone: Mouse gene names apply. Read data end 4 residues before the CDR3 end; the end is taken from the germline J gene. The chain recombines TRBV19 with TRBJ2-1, with D perhaps TRBD2 (6 bases). This CDR3 comprises 14 residues. Germline V CDR1 and CDR2: FNHDT, SITEND (reference sequence). The V gene lost 5 bases and the J gene lost 3 bases, with 12 bases spanning the gap. The sequenced CDR3 bases are TGTGCCAGCAGATCTACTGGGTCCTATGCT. Encoded protein: CASRSTGSYA. The whole CDR3 protein is CASRSTGSYAEQFF.

In this sample, this clone turned up a few times. Gene names denote mouse genes. The read finishes 4 residues shy of the CDR3 end, and the germline J gene is used to complete it. This chain uses TRBV13-3 with TRBJ2-5; 11 nucleotides align to TRBD2. Germline V lookup: CDR1 NNHDY, CDR2 SYVADS. The CDR3 is 16 amino acids. The DNA read from the CDR3 is TGTGCCAGCAGTGATGCCCGACTGGGGGGGAGAGAC. Protein sequence: CASSDARLGGRD. The entire CDR3 protein is CASSDARLGGRDTQYF. The full variable domain, with the rest looked up from reference TRBV13-3 and TRBJ2-5, is EAAVTQSPRSKVAVTGGKVTLSCHQTNNHDYMYWYRQDTGHGLRLIHYSYVADSTEKGDIPDGYKASRPSQENFSLILELASLSQTAVYFCASSDARLGGRDTQYFGPGTRLLVL.

Comments on this clone: The germline and genes are mouse ones. The DNA ends 4 residues before the CDR3 does, and the rest of the CDR3 is filled in from the germline J gene. This sample also contains other DNA sequences that code for the same CDR3. The chain couples TRBV13-2 to TRBJ2-1, with D possibly TRBD2 on 6 matching bases. The V gene lost 5 bases and the J gene lost 1 base, with 10 bases spanning the gap. Germline assignment: CDR1 NNHNN and CDR2 SYGAGS (reference sequence). The CDR3 totals 14 residues. CDR3 bases read: TGTGCCAGCGGCCCCGGGGGGAACTATGCT. It codes for CASGPGGNYA. The whole CDR3 sequence is CASGPGGNYAEQFF.

Of note for this clone: Gene names and germline refer to mouse. The read is 4 residues too short to cover the CDR3 end, so that end is filled in from the germline J gene. The chain links TRBV13-3 to TRBJ1-1; 10 nucleotides align to TRBD1. The CDR3 sequence is 14 residues long. Trimming cost V 9 bases and J 2 bases; bases outside gene matches: 7. Germline CDR1 reads NNHDY; CDR2 reads SYVADS. The CDR3 loop reads CAIQTGGPNTEVFF. The sequenced CDR3 bases are TGTGCCATCCAGACAGGGGGCCCTAACACA.

This clone was found a few times. At residue 9, TCRdb's protein is not the same as the translated DNA, so the protein here was read from the DNA. The genes and germline here are from mouse. The read ends 3 residues shy of where the CDR3 ends; the end is completed using the germline J gene. The gene calls are TRBV17 and TRBJ1-3, with TRBD1 as a possible D gene (6 bases). This CDR3 region has 12 residues. Germline CDR1 reads MNHDT; CDR2 reads YYDKIL. V was pared by 5 bases and J by 7 bases, with 9 bases between. CDR3 protein: CASSPQGNTLYF. The covered CDR3 bases are TGTGCTAGCAGTCCCCAGGGGAATACG.

Concerning this clone: Mouse germline and gene names are used. The read ends 4 residues before the CDR3 terminus; that terminus is restored from the germline J gene. The chain recombines TRBV13-3 with TRBJ1-4; 7 positions match TRBD1. The CDR3 loop spans 15 amino acids. Germline V gives CDR1 NNHDY, CDR2 SYVADS. Losses at the gene ends were 2 bases for V and 3 bases for J; bases not matched to a gene: 4. This CDR3 reads CASSETTGANERLFF. Incomplete CDR3 DNA: TGTGCCAGCAGTGAGACAACAGGGGCCAACGAA.

As regards this clone: Gene and germline names: mouse. Read data end 4 residues before the CDR3 end; the end is taken from the germline J gene. The chain links TRBV19 to TRBJ2-3; 10 bases align to TRBD1. V was clipped by 4 bases and J by 0 bases; unmatched bases: 2. Germline loops: CDR1 FNHDT, CDR2 SITEND (reference sequence). The CDR3 sequence is 15 residues long. The CDR3: CASSLDRGSAETLYF. The CDR3 bases that were read are TGTGCCAGCAGTCTGGACAGGGGGAGTGCAGAA.

This clone has a count of ten or more. Germline and genes here are mouse. The read terminates 4 residues before the CDR3 end, so the remaining end is supplied by the germline J gene. The chain recombines TRBV13-3 with TRBJ1-4; D might be TRBD1 (6 bases). V lost 7 bases, J lost 0 bases, and 10 bases lay in between. This CDR3 has 14 residues. CDR1 is NNHDY and CDR2 is SYVADS in the germline V gene. The CDR3: CASAGTISNERLFF. CDR3 DNA (partial): TGTGCCAGCGCAGGGACAATTTCCAACGAA.

The table lists this clone with a few counts. Gene labels here are mouse ones. The read ends 4 residues shy of where the CDR3 ends; the end is completed using the germline J gene. The rearrangement uses TRBV13-3 and TRBJ2-7, with TRBD1 as a possible D gene (5 bases). Germline V lookup: CDR1 NNHDY, CDR2 SYVADS. The CDR3 runs 13 residues. The CDR3 loop reads CASSDTREDEQYF. The CDR3 DNA, read in part, is TGTGCCAGCAGTGATACCAGGGAAGAT.

There are a few counts of this clone. At residue 11, TCRdb's protein is not the same as the translated DNA, so the protein here was read from the DNA. Gene names are the mouse ones. The read is 3 residues too short to cover the CDR3 end, so that end is filled in from the germline J gene. The rearrangement joins TRBV13-3 to TRBJ1-6; TRBD1 might be the D (6 bases). TRBJ1-6 qualifies as an ORF whose function is uncertain. There are 14 residues in the CDR3. The germline V and J ends were trimmed by 8 bases and 3 bases, with 12 bases remaining between them. Germline lookup yields CDR1 NNHDY and CDR2 SYVADS. Incomplete CDR3 DNA: TGTGCCAGACAGGGTAGTTACTATAATTCGCCC. This codes for CARQGSYYNSP. The full CDR3 protein reads CARQGSYYNSPLYF.

For this clone: These gene names are mouse names. The read finishes 4 residues shy of the CDR3 end, and the germline J gene is used to complete it. The chain uses TRBV1 and TRBJ1-4; D uncertain. The CDR3 runs 15 residues. V was trimmed by 0 bases and J by 4 bases, leaving 9 bases between them. Germline CDR1 reads NSQYPW; CDR2 reads LRSPGD (reference sequence). This CDR3 reads CTCSADLGNNERLFF. CDR3 DNA, as far as it was read: TGCACCTGCAGTGCAGATCTGGGAAACAACGAA.

This clone was picked up a small number of times. Gene and germline names: mouse. The observed sequence ends 4 residues before the CDR3 terminus, with the missing tail filled in from the germline J gene. This chain uses TRBV13-1 with TRBJ2-5, with a weak D call TRBD2 (5 bases). The CDR3 totals 15 residues. V was trimmed by 0 bases and J by 0 bases, leaving 8 bases between them. CDR1 is NSHNY, CDR2 SYGAGN, per germline. CDR3 sequence reads: CASSDGWVNQDTQYF. The sequenced CDR3 bases are TGTGCCAGCAGTGATGGCTGGGTTAACCAAGAC.

In the case of this clone: Mouse gene names apply. From the germline J gene comes the end of the CDR3, since the read stops 4 residues before it. The genes are TRBV19 and TRBJ2-3; 7 positions match TRBD2. This CDR3 is built from 16 residues. CDR1 is FNHDT, CDR2 SITEND, per germline (reference sequence). The V gene end was trimmed by 5 bases and the J gene end by 0 bases; junction bases not matched to a gene: 9. The CDR3 DNA, read in part, is TGTGCCAGCAGCCAAGACTGGGACTCTAGTGCAGAA. It translates to CASSQDWDSSAE. The whole CDR3 reads CASSQDWDSSAETLYF. Full variable domain (missing parts from reference TRBV19 and TRBJ2-3): GGIITQTPKFLIGQEGQKLTLKCQQNFNHDTMYWYRQDSGKGLRLIYYSITENDLQKGDLSEGYDASREKKSSFSLTVTSAQKNEMAVFLCASSQDWDSSAETLYFGSGTRLTVL.